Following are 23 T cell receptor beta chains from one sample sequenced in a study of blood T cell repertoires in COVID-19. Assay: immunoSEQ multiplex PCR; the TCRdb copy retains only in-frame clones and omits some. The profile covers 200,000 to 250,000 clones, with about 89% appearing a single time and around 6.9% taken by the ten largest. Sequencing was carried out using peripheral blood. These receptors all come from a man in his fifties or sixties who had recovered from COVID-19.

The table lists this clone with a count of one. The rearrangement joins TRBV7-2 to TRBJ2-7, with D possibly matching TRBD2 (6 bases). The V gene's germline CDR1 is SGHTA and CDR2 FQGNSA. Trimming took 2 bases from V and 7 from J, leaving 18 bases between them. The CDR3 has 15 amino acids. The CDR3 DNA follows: TGTGCCAGCAGCTTACAGCGGGCCCAAGGAGGGGAGCAGTACTTC. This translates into CASSLQRAQGGEQYF.

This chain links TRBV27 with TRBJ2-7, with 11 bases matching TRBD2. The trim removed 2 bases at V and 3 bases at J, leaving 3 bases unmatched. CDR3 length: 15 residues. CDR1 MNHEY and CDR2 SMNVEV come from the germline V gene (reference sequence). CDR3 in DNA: TGTGCCAGCAGTTTAGGGACTAGCGGACTCTACGAGCAGTACTTC. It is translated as CASSLGTSGLYEQYF.

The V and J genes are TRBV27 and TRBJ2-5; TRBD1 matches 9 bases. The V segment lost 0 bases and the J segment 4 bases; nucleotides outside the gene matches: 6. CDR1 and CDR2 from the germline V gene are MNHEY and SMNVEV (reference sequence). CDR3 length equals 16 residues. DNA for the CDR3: TGTGCCAGCAGTTTATCGTGGAGACAGGGGGGAGAGACCCAGTACTTC. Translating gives CASSLSWRQGGETQYF.

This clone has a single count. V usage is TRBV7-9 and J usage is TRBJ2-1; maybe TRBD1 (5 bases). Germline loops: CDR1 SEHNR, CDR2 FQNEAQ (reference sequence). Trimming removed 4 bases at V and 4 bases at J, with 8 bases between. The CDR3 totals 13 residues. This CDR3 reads CASSSRQYNEQFF. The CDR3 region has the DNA TGTGCCAGCAGCTCGCGACAGTACAATGAGCAGTTCTTC.

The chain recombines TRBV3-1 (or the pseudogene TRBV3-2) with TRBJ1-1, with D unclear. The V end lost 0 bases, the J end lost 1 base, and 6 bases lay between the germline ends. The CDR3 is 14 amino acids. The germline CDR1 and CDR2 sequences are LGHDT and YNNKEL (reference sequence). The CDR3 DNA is TGTGCCAGCAGCCAAGACGCAGGGAACACTGAAGCTTTCTTT. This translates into CASSQDAGNTEAFF.

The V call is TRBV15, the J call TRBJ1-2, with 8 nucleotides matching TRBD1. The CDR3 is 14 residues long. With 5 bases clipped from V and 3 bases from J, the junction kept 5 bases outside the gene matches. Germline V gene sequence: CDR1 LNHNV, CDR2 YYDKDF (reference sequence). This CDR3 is CATSRLTGDYGYTF. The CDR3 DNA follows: TGTGCCACCAGCCGACTGACAGGGGACTATGGCTACACCTTC.

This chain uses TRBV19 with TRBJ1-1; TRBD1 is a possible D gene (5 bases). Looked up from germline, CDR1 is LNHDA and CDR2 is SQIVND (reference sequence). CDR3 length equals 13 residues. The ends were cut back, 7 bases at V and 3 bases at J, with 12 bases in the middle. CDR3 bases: TGTGCCAGTAAACGGACCAGGGACACTGAAGCTTTCTTT. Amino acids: CASKRTRDTEAFF. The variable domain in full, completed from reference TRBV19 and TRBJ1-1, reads DGGITQSPKYLFRKEGQNVTLSCEQNLNHDAMYWYRQDPGQGLRLIYYSQIVNDFQKGDIAEGYSVSREKKESFPLTVTSAQKNPTAFYLCASKRTRDTEAFFGQGTRLTVV.

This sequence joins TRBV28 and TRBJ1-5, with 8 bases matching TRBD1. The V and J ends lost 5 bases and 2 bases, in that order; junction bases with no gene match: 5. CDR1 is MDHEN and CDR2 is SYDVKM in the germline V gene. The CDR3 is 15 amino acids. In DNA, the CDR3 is TGTGCCAGCAGTCCACAGGGGGAAGGCAATCAGCCCCAGCATTTT. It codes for CASSPQGEGNQPQHF.

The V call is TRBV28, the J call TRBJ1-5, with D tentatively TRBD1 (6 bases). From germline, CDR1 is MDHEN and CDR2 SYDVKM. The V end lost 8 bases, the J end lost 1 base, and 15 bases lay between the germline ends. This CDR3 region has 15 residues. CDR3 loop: CASSGTFWSNQPQHF. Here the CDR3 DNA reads TGTGCCAGCTCCGGGACATTTTGGAGCAATCAGCCCCAGCATTTT.

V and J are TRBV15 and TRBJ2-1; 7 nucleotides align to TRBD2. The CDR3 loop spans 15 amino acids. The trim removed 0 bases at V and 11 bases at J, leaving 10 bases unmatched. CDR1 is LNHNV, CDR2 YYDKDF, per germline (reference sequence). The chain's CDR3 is CATSREGQVGGKQFF. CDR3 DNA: TGTGCCACCAGCAGAGAAGGCCAGGTGGGAGGGAAGCAGTTCTTC.

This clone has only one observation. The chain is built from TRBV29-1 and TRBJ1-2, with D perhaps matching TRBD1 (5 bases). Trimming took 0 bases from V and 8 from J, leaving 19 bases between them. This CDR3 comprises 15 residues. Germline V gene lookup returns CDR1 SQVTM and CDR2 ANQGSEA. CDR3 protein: CSVEDPRGVSSGYTF. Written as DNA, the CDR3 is TGCAGCGTTGAAGATCCAAGGGGCGTCTCGAGCGGCTACACCTTC.

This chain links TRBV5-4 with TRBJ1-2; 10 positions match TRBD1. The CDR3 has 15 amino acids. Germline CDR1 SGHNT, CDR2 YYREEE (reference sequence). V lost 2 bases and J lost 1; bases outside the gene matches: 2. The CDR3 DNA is TGTGCCAGCAGCTTAAGGACAGGGGGTAACTATGGCTACACCTTC. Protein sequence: CASSLRTGGNYGYTF.

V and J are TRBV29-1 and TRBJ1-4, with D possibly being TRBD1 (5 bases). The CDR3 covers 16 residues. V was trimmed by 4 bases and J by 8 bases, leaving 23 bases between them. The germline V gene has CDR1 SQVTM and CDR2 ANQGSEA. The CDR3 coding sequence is TGCAGCGTTGCCCCAAAGCCGGGCCAGGGTGGCGAAAAACTGTTTTTT. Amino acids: CSVAPKPGQGGEKLFF.

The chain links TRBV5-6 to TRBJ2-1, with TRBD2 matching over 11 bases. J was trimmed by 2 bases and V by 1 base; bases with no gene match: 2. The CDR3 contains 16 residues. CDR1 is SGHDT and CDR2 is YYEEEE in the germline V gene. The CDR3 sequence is CASSLTSGSAYNEQFF. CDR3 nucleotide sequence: TGTGCCAGCAGCTTGACTAGCGGGAGCGCCTACAATGAGCAGTTCTTC.

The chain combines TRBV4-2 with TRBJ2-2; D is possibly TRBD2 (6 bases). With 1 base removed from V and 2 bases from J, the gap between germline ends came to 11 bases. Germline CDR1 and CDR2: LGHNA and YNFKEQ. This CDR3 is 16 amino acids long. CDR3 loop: CASSQAAGKNTGELFF. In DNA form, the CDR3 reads TGTGCCAGCAGCCAAGCGGCGGGGAAAAACACCGGGGAGCTGTTTTTT.

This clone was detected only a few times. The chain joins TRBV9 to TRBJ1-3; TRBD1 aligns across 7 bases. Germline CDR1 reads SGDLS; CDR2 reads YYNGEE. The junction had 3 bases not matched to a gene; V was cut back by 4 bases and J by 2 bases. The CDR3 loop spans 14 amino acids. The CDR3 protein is CASSRTGAGNTIYF. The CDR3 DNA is TGTGCCAGCAGCCGAACAGGGGCTGGAAACACCATATATTTT.

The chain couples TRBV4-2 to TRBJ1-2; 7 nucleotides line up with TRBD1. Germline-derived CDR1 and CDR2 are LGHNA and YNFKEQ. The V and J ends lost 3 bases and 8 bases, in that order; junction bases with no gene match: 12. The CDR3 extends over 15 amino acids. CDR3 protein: CASSHRTGDYRGYTF. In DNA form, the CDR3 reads TGTGCCAGCAGCCATCGGACAGGCGATTACCGGGGCTACACCTTC.

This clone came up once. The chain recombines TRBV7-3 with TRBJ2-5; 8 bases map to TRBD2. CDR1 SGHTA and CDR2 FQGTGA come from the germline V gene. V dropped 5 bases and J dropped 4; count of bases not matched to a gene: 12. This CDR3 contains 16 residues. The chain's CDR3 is CASSHRVGRVPETQYF. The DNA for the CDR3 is TGTGCCAGCAGCCACCGGGTCGGGAGGGTGCCAGAGACCCAGTACTTC.

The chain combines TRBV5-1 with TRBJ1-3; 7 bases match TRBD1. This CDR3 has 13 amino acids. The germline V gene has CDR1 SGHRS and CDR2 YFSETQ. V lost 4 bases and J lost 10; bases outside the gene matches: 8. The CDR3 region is CASSPTGQWTIYF. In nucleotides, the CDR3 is TGCGCCAGCAGCCCGACAGGGCAGTGGACCATATATTTT.

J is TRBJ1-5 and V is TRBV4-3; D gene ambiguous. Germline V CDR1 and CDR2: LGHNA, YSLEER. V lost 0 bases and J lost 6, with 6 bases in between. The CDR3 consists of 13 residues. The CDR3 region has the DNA TGCGCCAGCAGCCAAGAGGCAGGTCAGCCCCAGCATTTT. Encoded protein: CASSQEAGQPQHF.

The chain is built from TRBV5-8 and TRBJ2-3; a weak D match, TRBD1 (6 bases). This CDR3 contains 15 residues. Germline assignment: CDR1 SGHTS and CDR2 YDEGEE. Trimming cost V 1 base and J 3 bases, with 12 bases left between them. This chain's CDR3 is CASSLSQGRTDTQYF. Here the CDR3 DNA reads TGTGCCAGCAGCTTGTCACAGGGAAGGACAGATACGCAGTATTTT.

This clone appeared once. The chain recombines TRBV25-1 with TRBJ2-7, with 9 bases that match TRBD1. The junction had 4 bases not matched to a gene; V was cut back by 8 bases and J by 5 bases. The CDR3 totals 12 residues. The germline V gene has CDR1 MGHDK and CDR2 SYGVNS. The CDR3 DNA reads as TGTGCCAGCGGGACAGGGTTCAACGAGCAGTACTTC. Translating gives CASGTGFNEQYF.

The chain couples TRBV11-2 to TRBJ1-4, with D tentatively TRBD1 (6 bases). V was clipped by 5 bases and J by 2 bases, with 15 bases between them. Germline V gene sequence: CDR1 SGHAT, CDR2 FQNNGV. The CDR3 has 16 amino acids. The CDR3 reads CASSPDRPTTNEKLFF. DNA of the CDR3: TGTGCCAGCAGCCCTGACAGGCCCACGACTAATGAAAAACTGTTTTTT. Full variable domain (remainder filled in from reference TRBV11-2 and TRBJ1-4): EAGVAQSPRYKIIEKRQSVAFWCNPISGHATLYWYQQILGQGPKLLIQFQNNGVVDDSQLPKDRFSAERLKGVDSTLKIQPAKLEDSAVYLCASSPDRPTTNEKLFFGSGTQLSVL.